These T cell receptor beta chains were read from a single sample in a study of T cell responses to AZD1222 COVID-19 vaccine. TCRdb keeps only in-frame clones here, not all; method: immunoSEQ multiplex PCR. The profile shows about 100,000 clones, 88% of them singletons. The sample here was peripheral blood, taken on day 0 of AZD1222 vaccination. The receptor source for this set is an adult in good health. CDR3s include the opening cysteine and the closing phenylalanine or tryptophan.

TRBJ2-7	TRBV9	CASSVGRETYEQYF
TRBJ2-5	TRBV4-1	CASSQGGFETQYF
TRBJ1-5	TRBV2	CASKAQYSNQPQHF
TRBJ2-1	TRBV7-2	CASSLVSSSIEQFF
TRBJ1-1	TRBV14	CASSQDLTGGKTFF
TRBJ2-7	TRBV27	CASSTIPGLAGEQYF
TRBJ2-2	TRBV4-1	CASTRVYRGELFF
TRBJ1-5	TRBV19	CASSRGPWGGNQPQHF
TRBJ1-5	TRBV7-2	CASSLRLNQPQHF
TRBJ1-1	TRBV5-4	CASSLPSTEAFF
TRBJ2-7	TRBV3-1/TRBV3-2	CASSQFGTSGYSSYEQYF
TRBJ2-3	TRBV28	CASSLIAGSSQTDTQYF
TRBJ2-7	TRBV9	CASSQDRGRREQYF
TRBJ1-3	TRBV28	CASRGSGSYSGNTIYF
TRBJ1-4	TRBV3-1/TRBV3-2	CASSPRGLEEKLFF
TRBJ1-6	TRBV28	CASSLPHPSPLHF
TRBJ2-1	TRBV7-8	CASSLGLAGGGEQFF
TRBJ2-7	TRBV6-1	CASSEERFSYEQYF
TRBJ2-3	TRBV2	CASRARVGFSTDTQYF
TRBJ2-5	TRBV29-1	CSVDHILQETQYF
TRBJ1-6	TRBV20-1	CSASQSSYNSPLHF
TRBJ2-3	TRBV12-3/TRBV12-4	CASSTTSGREYF
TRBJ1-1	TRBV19	CASCSGMRNTEAFF
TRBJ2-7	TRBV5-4	CASSRQTRGSGNEQYF
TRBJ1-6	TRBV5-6	CASSPGRNNSPLHF
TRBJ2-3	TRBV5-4	CASSWASGVTSTDTQYF
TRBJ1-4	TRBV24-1	CATSDAPSSVDEKLFF
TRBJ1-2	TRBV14	CASIRVGGYTF
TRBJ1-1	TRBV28	CASSRWGGDTEAFF
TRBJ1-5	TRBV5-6	CASSRGQGNVQPQHF
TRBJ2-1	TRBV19	CASRDLLLEFF
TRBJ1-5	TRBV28	CASSPTMGQGSHHQPQHF
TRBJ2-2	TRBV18	CASSSTVDGTGELFF
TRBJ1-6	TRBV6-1	CASSETPRGLGYNSPLHF